Detailed here is one T cell receptor beta chain. One end of the junction varies from germline; a read error may be responsible. Unsorted bulk tissue (about 18-30 mg) underwent RNA and DNA co-extraction. This sample was taken from a study of tumor-infiltrating lymphocytes in primary liver carcinoma. Study information: Spanning 30 to 69 years of age, the patients were men and women.

CDR1 and CDR2 (germline): SGHRS, YFSETQ. The CDR3 length is 15 residues. With a constant-region primer, TCR beta cDNA was made from approximately 520 ng of total RNA. What produced the TCR beta libraries was three nested multiplex PCR rounds using slightly modified ARM-PCR. Rounds one and two of PCR, each of 10 to 11 cycles, were primed with TRBV1-TRBV30 forward primers and a C-beta reverse primer. TCRdb ran MiXCR on the multiplex PCR reads and lists one entry per CDR3 protein. The sample lists approximately 45,000 distinct CDR3 sequences; approximately 70% were seen once. Input material: liver tumor tissue from sampling region 2. The subset: tumor region T2, inferior pole. This chain links TRBV5-1 with TRBJ1-1, with a tentative D call TRBD1 (6 bases). The TCR comes from a middle-aged man with primary liver carcinoma and hepatitis B virus infection. CDR3 sequence reads: CASSDRPGWDTEAFF. CDR3 nucleotides: TGTGCCAGCAGCGACAGGCCGGGGTGGGACACTGAAGCTTTCTTT.